The following is a TCR beta chain sequence with its context. Its antigen is currently unknown. Addition of a universal primer site occurred through template switching, and cDNA carried unique molecular identifiers. TCRdb reprocessed the 5' RACE reads via MiXCR and lists one record per CDR3 protein. The data show about 330,000 distinct CDR3 sequences, around 12% seen once. The record originates from a study of identical twins. Germline CDR1 and CDR2: MDHEN and SYDVKM. Deletions cut 3 bases from V and 0 bases from J, with 25 bases between. The CDR3 is 20 residues long. Study findings and constraints: With beta out-of-frame sequences, excess sharing by twins was weaker. High-abundance cord blood beta clonotypes had fewer insertions; memory repertoires showed none.

The same specimen was also included in a second study, on yellow fever vaccine responses in identical twins.

The chain combines TRBV28 with TRBJ2-3; no definite D call. The clonotype was recovered from a young woman in good health. Sequences were obtained from CD8+ T cells sorted from blood. CDR3 bases: TGTGCCAGCAGTTTTACGTCGGTGGCGTCAGGCCTCGATAGCACAGATACGCAGTATTTT. As protein: CASSFTSVASGLDSTDTQYF.